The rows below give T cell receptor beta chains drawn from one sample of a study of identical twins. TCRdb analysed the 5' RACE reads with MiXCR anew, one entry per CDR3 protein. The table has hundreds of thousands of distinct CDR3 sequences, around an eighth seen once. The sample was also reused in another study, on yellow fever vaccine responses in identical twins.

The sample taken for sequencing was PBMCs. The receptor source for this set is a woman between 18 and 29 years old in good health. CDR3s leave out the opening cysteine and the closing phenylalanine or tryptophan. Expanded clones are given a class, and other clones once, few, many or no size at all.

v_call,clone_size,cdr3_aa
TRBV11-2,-,ASSFSGGQAANEQF
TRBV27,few,ASSTRQVSAKNIQY
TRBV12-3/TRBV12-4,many,ASSPYGTVNYGYT
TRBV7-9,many,ASSFHGAAGTQPQH
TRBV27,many,ASSLGRGPYEQY
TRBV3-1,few,ASSQLAGGSNEQF
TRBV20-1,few,SAYRGTPGGADTQY
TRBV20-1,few,SANSGIHYEQY
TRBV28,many,ASNRLEGGGNEQF
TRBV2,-,ASSLPRGGTDTQY
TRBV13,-,ASSSPEREGLTDTQY
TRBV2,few,ASSDPVRGDEQF
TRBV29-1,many,SARPSTDTQY
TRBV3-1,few,ASSLTLAGVRKLEQY
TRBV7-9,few,ASKMTGGIETQY
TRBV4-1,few,ASSRLTGNEKLF
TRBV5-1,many,ASSFQKETQY
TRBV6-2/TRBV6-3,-,ASSYSKGQRSTDTQY
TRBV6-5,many,ASSYGLPLTNTGELF
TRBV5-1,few,ASSLAPSGMGAKNIQY
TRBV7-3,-,ASSLNPPSTGVNEQF
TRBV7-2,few,ASSFELFPYTQY
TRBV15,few,ATSRDLMNTEAF
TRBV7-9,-,ASSLRGGSIDEQY
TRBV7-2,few,ASSLMGLVGTDTQY
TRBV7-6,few,ASSRGQGENEKLF
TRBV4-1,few,ASSQDQADYGYT
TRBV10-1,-,ASQDNITEAF
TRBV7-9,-,ASSSVGTGVNEQF
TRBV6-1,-,ASSIYVTDTQY